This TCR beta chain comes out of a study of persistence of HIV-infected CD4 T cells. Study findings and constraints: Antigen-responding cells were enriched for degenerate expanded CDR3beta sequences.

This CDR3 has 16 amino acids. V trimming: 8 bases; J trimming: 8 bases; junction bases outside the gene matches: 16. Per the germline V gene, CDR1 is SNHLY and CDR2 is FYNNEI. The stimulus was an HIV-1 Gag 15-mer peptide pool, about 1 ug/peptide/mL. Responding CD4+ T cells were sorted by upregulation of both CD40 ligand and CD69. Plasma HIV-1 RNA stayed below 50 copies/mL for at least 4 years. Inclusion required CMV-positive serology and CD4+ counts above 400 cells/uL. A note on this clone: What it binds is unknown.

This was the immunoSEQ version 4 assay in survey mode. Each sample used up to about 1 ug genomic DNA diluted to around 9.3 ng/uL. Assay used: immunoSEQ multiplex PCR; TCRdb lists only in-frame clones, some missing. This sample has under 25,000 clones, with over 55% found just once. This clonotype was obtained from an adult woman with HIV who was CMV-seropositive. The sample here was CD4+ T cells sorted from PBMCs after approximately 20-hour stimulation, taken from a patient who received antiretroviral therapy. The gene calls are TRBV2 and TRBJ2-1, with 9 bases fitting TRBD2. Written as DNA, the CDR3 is TGTGCCAGCGGCTTCGTTGGCGGGGGGGCATGGGATGAGCAGTTCTTC. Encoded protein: CASGFVGGGAWDEQFF.